The following is a T cell receptor beta chain sequence with its context. Antigen: not known. Trimming cost V 1 base and J 3 bases, with 7 bases left between them. Germline V gene sequence: CDR1 MNHNS, CDR2 SASEGT. The CDR3 has 14 residues. The sample is drawn from a study of shared clonotypes between healthy human individuals. Study-level background: The donor group consisted of two women and three men, aged 18 to 49.

Measured with immunoSEQ multiplex PCR; TCRdb has only the in-frame clones, and not every one. The sample shows millions of clones, more than 90% of them seen only once. Findings and caveats of the study: Non-shared clonotypes displayed generation probabilities falling below those of clonotypes present in all four donors. With a handful of donors compared, roughly 5% of naive CD4 clonotypes were shared.

Sample: naive CD4+ T cells sorted from blood. The subset is: CD45RA+ positively selected. The source of this sequence is a man aged 18 to 29 in good health. The chain uses TRBV6-1 and TRBJ2-1, with no clear D. The CDR3 DNA is TGTGCCAGCAGTGAAGGTCGAAACTACAATGAGCAGTTCTTC. Translated: CASSEGRNYNEQFF.